The clone carrying this T cell receptor (beta chain) was recorded many times. Its antigen is undetermined. This CDR3 comprises 14 residues. With 5 bases removed from V and 8 bases from J, the gap between germline ends came to 16 bases. Looked up from germline, CDR1 is SGHTA and CDR2 is FQGNSA. The sample originates from a study of CD8+CD57+ T cells in acquired aplastic anemia. Genomic DNA, serving as template, underwent TCR beta VDJ and CDR3 profiling. TCRdb analysed the reads with MiXCR anew, one entry per CDR3 protein. The table has 150,000 to 200,000 distinct CDR3 sequences, 46% seen once. Study-level points and caveats: No significant patient-versus-control difference appeared in CD8+ Simpson's diversity. Patients and controls shared roughly 28 CD8+ CDR3 sequences, which appeared highly expressed in patients and within their immunodominant clones.

Source material: sorted CD4+, CD8+, or CD8+CD57+ T cells (not recorded which) from PBMCs. This TCR was recovered from a human donor in good health. The chain recombines TRBV7-2 with TRBJ2-1; D is ambiguous. The CDR3 sequence is CASSLRHHSDEQFF. The CDR3 region has the DNA TGTGCCAGCAGCCTCAGACACCACTCCGATGAGCAGTTCTTC.